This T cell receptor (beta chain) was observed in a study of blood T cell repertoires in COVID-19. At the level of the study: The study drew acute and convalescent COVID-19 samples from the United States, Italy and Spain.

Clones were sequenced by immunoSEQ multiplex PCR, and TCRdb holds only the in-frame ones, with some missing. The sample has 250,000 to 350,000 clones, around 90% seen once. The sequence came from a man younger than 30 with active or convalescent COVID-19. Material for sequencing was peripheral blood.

The DNA for the CDR3 is TGTGCCAGCAGCTTTCGGCGAGCGGGGGGGTTAGGCGAGCAGTACTTC. It specifies CASSFRRAGGLGEQYF. The chain carries TRBV5-4 and TRBJ2-7; 10 nucleotides agree with TRBD2. The CDR3 runs 16 residues. Germline CDR1 and CDR2: SGHNT and YYREEE (reference sequence). Trimming removed 2 bases from V and 6 bases from J; junction bases left unmatched: 11. The variable domain in full, completed from reference TRBV5-4 and TRBJ2-7, reads ETGVTQSPTHLIKTRGQQVTLRCSSQSGHNTVSWYQQALGQGPQFIFQYYREEENGRGNFPPRFSGLQFPNYSSELNVNALELDDSALYLCASSFRRAGGLGEQYFGPGTRLTVT.